The 4 T cell receptor beta chains below come from one sample, sequenced in a study of OX40 agonist ivuxolimab in advanced cancers. Sequenced by immunoSEQ multiplex PCR; TCRdb stores in-frame clones only, minus some. Of some 45,000 clones in the sample, approximately 80% were seen once. The sample in question was CD4+ or CD8+ T cells sorted from blood, obtained in a trial of the OX40 agonist ivuxolimab. Every receptor here comes from an adult with an advanced solid tumor such as melanoma, head and neck, liver or kidney cancer.

The chain employs TRBV18 and TRBJ1-6, with a possible D match to TRBD1 (6 bases). This CDR3 comprises 14 residues. The ends were cut back, 3 bases at V and 13 bases at J, with 16 bases in the middle. Germline V gives CDR1 KGHSH, CDR2 LQKENI. CDR3 sequence reads: CASSPQGSAGPLHF. The DNA for the CDR3 is TGTGCCAGCTCACCGCAGGGGAGCGCCGGGCCCCTCCACTTT.

The chain has TRBV9 and TRBJ2-3, with a possible D match to TRBD2 (5 bases). The germline V and J ends were trimmed by 3 bases and 1 base, with 12 bases remaining between them. This CDR3 spans 15 amino acids. Germline V gene lookup returns CDR1 SGDLS and CDR2 YYNGEE. The CDR3 loop reads CASSALTGGTDTQYF. For the CDR3, the DNA is TGTGCCAGCAGCGCCCTGACCGGGGGCACAGATACGCAGTATTTT.

The chain recombines TRBV30 with TRBJ1-1; D might be TRBD1 (6 bases). This CDR3 spans 13 amino acids. Deletions cut 4 bases from V and 6 bases from J, with 15 bases between. CDR1 is GTSNPN, CDR2 SVGIG, per germline (reference sequence). The CDR3 region is CAWMSQGPAEAFF. In nucleotides, the CDR3 is TGTGCCTGGATGAGTCAGGGGCCCGCTGAAGCTTTCTTT.

The chain employs TRBV2 and TRBJ2-3; 7 bases are a match to TRBD1. The trim removed 5 bases at V and 4 bases at J, leaving 9 bases unmatched. Germline assignment: CDR1 SNHLY and CDR2 FYNNEI. This CDR3 contains 15 residues. In DNA form, the CDR3 reads TGTGCCAGCAGTCCACTACAGGGGTCCGCAGATACGCAGTATTTT. This gives the protein CASSPLQGSADTQYF.